This TCR beta chain is from a study of T cell changes during pregnancy in multiple sclerosis. Sequencing was performed with immunoSEQ multiplex PCR; in TCRdb, only in-frame clones are kept and a portion is missing. Here the sample spans roughly 39,000 clones, around 90% being singletons. Trimming removed 4 bases from V and 1 base from J, with 7 bases in between. The CDR3 sequence is 13 residues long. Germline CDR1 reads LNHDA; CDR2 reads SQIVND (reference sequence). This chain connects TRBV19 to TRBJ1-1, with D possibly TRBD1 on 5 matching bases. Sequencing was performed on CD4+ T cells from peripheral blood mononuclear cells, taken after pregnancy. This clonotype originated in a female donor in good health, enrolled as a control in a pregnancy study. The CDR3 region is CASSNRPNTEAFF. CDR3 coding DNA: TGTGCCAGTAGTAACAGGCCGAACACTGAAGCTTTCTTT.